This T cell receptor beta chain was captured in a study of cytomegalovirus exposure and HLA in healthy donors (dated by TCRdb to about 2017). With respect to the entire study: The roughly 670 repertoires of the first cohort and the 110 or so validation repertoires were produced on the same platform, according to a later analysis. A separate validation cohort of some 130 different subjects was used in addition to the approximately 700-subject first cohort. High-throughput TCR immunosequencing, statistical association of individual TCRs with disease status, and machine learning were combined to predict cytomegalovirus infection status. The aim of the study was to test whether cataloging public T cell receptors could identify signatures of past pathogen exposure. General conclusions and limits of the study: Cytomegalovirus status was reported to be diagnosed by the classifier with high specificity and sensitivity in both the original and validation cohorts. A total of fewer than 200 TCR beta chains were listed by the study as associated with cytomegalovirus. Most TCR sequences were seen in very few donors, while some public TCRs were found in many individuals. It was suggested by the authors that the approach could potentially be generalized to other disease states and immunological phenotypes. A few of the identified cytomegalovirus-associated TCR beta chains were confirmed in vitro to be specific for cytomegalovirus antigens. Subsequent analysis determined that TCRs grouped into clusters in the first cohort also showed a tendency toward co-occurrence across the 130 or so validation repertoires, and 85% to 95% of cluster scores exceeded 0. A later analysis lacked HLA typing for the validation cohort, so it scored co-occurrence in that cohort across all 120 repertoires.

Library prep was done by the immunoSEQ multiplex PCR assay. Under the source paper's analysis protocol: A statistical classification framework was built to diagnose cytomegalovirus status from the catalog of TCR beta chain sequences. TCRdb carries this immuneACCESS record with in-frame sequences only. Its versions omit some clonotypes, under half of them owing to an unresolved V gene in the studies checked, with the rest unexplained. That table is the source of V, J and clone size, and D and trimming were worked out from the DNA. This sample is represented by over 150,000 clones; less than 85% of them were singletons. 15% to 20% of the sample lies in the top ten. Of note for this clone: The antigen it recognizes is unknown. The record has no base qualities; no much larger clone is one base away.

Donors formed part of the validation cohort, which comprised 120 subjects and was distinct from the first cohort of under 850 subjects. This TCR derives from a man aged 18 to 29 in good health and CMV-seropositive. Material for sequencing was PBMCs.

The DNA reads TGTGCCAGCACTCTGGGGAGCCGATCCTACAATGAGCAGTTCTTC. Its coded protein is CASTLGSRSYNEQFF. The chain was built from TRBV11-2 and TRBJ2-1, and perhaps TRBD2 as D gene, on 5 matching bases. Taken from the germline V gene, the CDR1 and CDR2 loops are SGHAT and FQNNGV. A distance of 14 bases separates the germline ends of V and J, which lose 7 bases and 1 base respectively. There are 15 amino acids in the CDR3, from cysteine to phenylalanine inclusive. Only the CDR3 DNA stays, 45 bases, in frame from base 1.